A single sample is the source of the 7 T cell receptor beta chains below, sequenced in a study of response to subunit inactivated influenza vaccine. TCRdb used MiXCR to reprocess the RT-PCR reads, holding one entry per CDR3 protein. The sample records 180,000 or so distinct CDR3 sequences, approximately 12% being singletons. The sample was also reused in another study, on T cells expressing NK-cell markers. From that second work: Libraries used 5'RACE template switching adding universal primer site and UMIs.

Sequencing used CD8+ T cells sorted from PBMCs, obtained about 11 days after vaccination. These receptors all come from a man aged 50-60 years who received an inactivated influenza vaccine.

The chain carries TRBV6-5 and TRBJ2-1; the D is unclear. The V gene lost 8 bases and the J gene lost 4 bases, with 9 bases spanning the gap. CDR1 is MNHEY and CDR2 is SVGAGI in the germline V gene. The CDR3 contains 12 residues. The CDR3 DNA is TGTGCCAGCGGCCGGTGGTACAATGAGCAGTTCTTC. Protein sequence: CASGRWYNEQFF.

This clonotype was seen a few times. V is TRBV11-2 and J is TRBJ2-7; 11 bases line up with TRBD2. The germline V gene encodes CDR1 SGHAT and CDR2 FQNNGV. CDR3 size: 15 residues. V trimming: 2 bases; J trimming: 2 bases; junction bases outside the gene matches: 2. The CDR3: CASSLKGLAAYEQYF. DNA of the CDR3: TGTGCCAGCAGCTTAAAGGGACTAGCGGCCTACGAGCAGTACTTC.

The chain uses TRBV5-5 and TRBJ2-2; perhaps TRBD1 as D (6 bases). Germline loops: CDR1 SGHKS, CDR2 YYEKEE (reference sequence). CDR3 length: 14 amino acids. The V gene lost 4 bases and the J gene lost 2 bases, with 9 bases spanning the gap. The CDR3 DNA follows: TGTGCCAGCAGCAAGGGGGTTAACACCGGGGAGCTGTTTTTT. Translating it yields CASSKGVNTGELFF.

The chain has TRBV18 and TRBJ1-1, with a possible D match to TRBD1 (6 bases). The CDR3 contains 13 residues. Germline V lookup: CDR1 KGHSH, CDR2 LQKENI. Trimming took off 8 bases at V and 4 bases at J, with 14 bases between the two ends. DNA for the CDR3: TGTGCCAGCACCGCGGACAGAGCCACTGAAGCTTTCTTT. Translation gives CASTADRATEAFF.

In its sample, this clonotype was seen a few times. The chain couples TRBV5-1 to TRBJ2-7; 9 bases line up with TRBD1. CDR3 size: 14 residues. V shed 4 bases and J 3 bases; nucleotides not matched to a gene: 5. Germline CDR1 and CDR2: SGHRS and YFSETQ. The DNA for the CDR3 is TGCGCCAGCAGCACCTGGGACAGGGACTACGAGCAGTACTTC. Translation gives CASSTWDRDYEQYF.

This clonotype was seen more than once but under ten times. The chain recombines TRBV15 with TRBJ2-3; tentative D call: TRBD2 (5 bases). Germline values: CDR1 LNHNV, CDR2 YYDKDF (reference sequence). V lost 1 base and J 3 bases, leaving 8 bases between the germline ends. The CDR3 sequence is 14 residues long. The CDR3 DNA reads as TGTGCCACCAGCAGAGTGAGGGATACAGATACGCAGTATTTT. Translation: CATSRVRDTDTQYF.

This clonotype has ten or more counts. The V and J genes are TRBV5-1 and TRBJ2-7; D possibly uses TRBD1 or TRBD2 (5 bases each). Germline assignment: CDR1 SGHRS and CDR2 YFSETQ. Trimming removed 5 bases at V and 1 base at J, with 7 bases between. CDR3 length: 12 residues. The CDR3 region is CASRGDSYEQYF. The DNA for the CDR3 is TGCGCCAGCAGGGGGGATTCCTACGAGCAGTACTTC.